This TCR beta chain was documented in a study of post-analysis software for immune sequencing data. Study at large: Included among the disease courses, which were recorded for the cohort, were relapsing-remitting, secondary progressive and progressive-relapsing multiple sclerosis. Whole-study results and caveats: Relative to controls, patients with multiple sclerosis showed significantly lower normalized Chao1 diversity. Controls had lower frequencies than patients of about 5 TRBV segments, which included TRBV5-6, TRBV5-1 and TRBV20-1. Strong same-batch co-clustering of samples appeared with F measure clustering.

Germline CDR1 and CDR2: SGHTA and FQGNSA. The CDR3 is made up of 15 amino acids. This clonotype showed up just once. Its antigen is still unknown. TCR beta cDNA libraries included unique molecular identifiers. T cells numbering about 0.95 to 10 million gave rise to 500,000 or so cDNA molecules. TCRdb re-called the PCR reads with MiXCR, one entry per CDR3 protein. The table has 820,000 or so distinct CDR3 sequences, roughly 50% seen once; the top ten hold approximately 4.5%. This chain links TRBV7-2 with TRBJ2-1; TRBD1 matches at 7 bases. The J call could be wrong; TRBJ2-7 is a better fit for the DNA end. Sequencing was carried out using blood. This clonotype was obtained from a girl aged 10 to 17 with multiple sclerosis. The DNA for the CDR3 is TGTGCCAGCTGCCGGGACAGTCTCTCCTACAATGAGCAGTACTTC. Translated, it gives CASCRDSLSYNEQYF.